These 31 T cell receptor beta chains share one sample of origin, sequenced in a study of metastatic and nonmetastatic thyroid tumors (dated by TCRdb to the early 2020s). Library generation was performed with PCR. The reads were generated on an Illumina HiSeq 4000. TCRdb applied fastp at Q25 and MiXCR to the public reads, then kept only in-frame beta chains. The sample includes 30,000 to 35,000 clones, with about a fifth observed a single time. In total, the top ten clones hold over 2.5% of the sample. No patient had received any treatment before thyroid surgery. The sample taken for sequencing was tumor tissue. These TCRs come from a male donor with papillary thyroid cancer or a benign thyroid nodule (not recorded which). Some clones in this sample may be carry-over from other donors' samples.

This rearrangement joins TRBV12-3 or TRBV12-4 to TRBJ2-1, with D perhaps matching TRBD2 (6 bases). CDR3 length: 17 amino acids. V was trimmed by 6 bases and J by 0 bases, leaving 18 bases between them. The CDR3 protein is CASSTLLGTPSYNEQFF. The CDR3 DNA reads TGTGCCAGCAGCACACTACTGGGGACTCCCTCCTACAATGAGCAGTTCTTC.

This clone has at least ten counts. The genes are TRBV19 and TRBJ2-1, with D unresolved. The germline V and J ends were trimmed by 1 base and 6 bases, with 13 bases remaining between them. Germline-derived CDR1 and CDR2 are LNHDA and SQIVND (reference sequence). CDR3 length: 15 amino acids. CDR3 residues: CASSIVSAQTNEQFF. CDR3 nucleotides: TGTGCCAGTAGTATAGTGAGCGCCCAGACCAATGAGCAGTTCTTC.

This clone came up a few times. The same CDR3 can be traced to other DNA sequences in this sample. The gene calls are TRBV4-1 and TRBJ1-4; D is perhaps TRBD1 (5 bases). The CDR3 is 19 amino acids. Trimming took 0 bases from V and 2 from J, leaving 19 bases between them. CDR1 is MGHRA and CDR2 is YSYEKL in the germline V gene. CDR3 DNA sequence: TGCGCCAGCAGCCAAGATTTAGGCAGGGTTGGCGCTACTAATGAAAAACTGTTTTTT. It is translated as CASSQDLGRVGATNEKLFF.

This clone is classed as medium-sized (0.01 to 0.1%). V and J are TRBV6-2 or TRBV6-3 and TRBJ2-1; no definite D call. CDR1 MNHEY and CDR2 SVGEGT come from the germline V gene. CDR3 length: 12 amino acids. The V end lost 4 bases, the J end lost 9 bases, and 10 bases lay between the germline ends. In DNA form, the CDR3 reads TGTGCCAGCAGTTCCTTCCTGGGTGAGCAGTTCTTC. Translating it yields CASSSFLGEQFF.

This clone was detected ten times or more. V and J are TRBV18 and TRBJ2-3; TRBD1 is a possible D gene (6 bases). V was shortened by 4 bases and J by 6 bases, with 14 bases between the two germline ends. CDR1 and CDR2 (germline): KGHSH, LQKENI. CDR3 length equals 14 residues. In DNA, the CDR3 is TGTGCCAGCTCACGATACAGGGTTCCGGATACGCAGTATTTT. It is translated as CASSRYRVPDTQYF.

This clone has more than one count but fewer than ten. An end of the junction differs from the germline gene, which may be a read error. The genes are TRBV6-1 and TRBJ1-3; tentatively, D is TRBD1 (5 bases). Germline CDR1 reads MNHNS; CDR2 reads SASEGT. CDR3 length: 16 amino acids. The CDR3: CASTRVQVFSVNTIYF. CDR3 bases: TGTGCCAGCACCCGGGTACAGGTCTTCTCTGTAAACACCATATATTTT.

This clone was observed many times. The chain couples TRBV29-1 to TRBJ2-7; either TRBD1 or TRBD2 may supply D (6 bases each). The CDR3 extends over 14 amino acids. Trimming pared 6 bases from V and 2 bases from J, leaving 17 bases between. Germline CDR1 and CDR2: SQVTM and ANQGSEA. For the CDR3, the DNA is TGCAGCGTAACCGCTTGGGGGGACACCTACGAGCAGTACTTC. It yields the protein CSVTAWGDTYEQYF.

This clone was counted ten times or more. The V and J genes are TRBV20-1 and TRBJ2-1, with D unresolved. Trimming shortened V by 1 base and J by 7 bases, and 8 bases separated the two germline ends. Germline CDR1 reads DFQATT; CDR2 reads SNEGSKA (reference sequence). This CDR3 region has 12 residues. CDR3 nucleotides: TGCAGTGCTAGAGCGGGCATAAATGAGCAGTTCTTC. Encoded protein: CSARAGINEQFF.

Many counts were recorded for this clone. Given a much more abundant clone one base away, this may be a read error. This chain links TRBV11-2 with TRBJ2-1; D is tentatively TRBD1 or TRBD2 (5 bases each). Trimming cost V 3 bases and J 13 bases, with 22 bases left between them. Per germline, CDR1 SGHAT and CDR2 FQNNGV. The CDR3 is made up of 15 amino acids. This CDR3 is CASSLRGPSGASQFF. The CDR3 DNA reads TGTGCCAGCAGCTTGAGGGGCCCGTCCGGGGCTAGCCAGTTCTTC.

This clone has a handful of counts. The chain couples TRBV2 to TRBJ2-2; D may be TRBD1 (6 bases). With 6 bases removed from V and 1 base from J, the gap between germline ends came to 12 bases. The germline CDR1 and CDR2 sequences are SNHLY and FYNNEI. There are 15 residues in the CDR3. The CDR3 here is CASRDSGQNTGELFF. Written as DNA, the CDR3 is TGTGCCAGCAGGGACTCGGGACAGAACACCGGGGAGCTGTTTTTT.

This clone was counted ten times or more. The rearrangement joins TRBV28 to TRBJ2-6, with D maybe TRBD1 (5 bases). The CDR3 length is 16 residues. The germline V gene encodes CDR1 MDHEN and CDR2 SYDVKM. V was shortened by 7 bases and J by 4 bases, with 17 bases between the two germline ends. The CDR3 loop is CASTSAPGPGANVLTF. CDR3 bases: TGTGCCAGCACCTCCGCCCCAGGGCCCGGGGCCAACGTCCTGACTTTC.

This clone was picked up many times. The V gene is TRBV7-2, the J gene TRBJ1-6; D not certain. This CDR3 region has 15 residues. CDR1 and CDR2 from the germline V gene are SGHTA and FQGNSA. V was pared by 1 base and J by 10 bases, with 14 bases between. The CDR3 here is CASSLGSSGRSPLHF. CDR3 in DNA: TGTGCCAGCAGCTTAGGATCGTCCGGGAGATCACCCCTCCACTTT.

With regard to this clone: Mismatch with germline at one junction end may stem from a read error. The rearrangement uses TRBV7-9 and TRBJ2-5; D unresolved. The germline gives CDR1 SEHNR, CDR2 FQNEAQ (reference sequence). This CDR3 has 13 amino acids. The DNA of the CDR3 is TGTGCCATCAGCTGGGCCCCAGTGGAGACCCAGTACTTC. It is translated as CAISWAPVETQYF.

J is TRBJ1-1 and V is TRBV30, with D hard to call. V was clipped by 5 bases and J by 5 bases, with 15 bases between them. CDR1 is GTSNPN, CDR2 SVGIG, per germline (reference sequence). This CDR3 comprises 13 residues. The CDR3 is CAWGRDGGTEAFF. The DNA of the CDR3 is TGTGCCTGGGGTCGTGATGGTGGGACTGAAGCTTTCTTT.

The chain recombines TRBV11-2 with TRBJ2-1; TRBD2 is a possible D gene (5 bases). This CDR3 contains 14 residues. Trimming stripped 5 bases from V and 12 bases from J, with 20 bases between. Germline CDR1 and CDR2: SGHAT and FQNNGV. The CDR3 DNA reads as TGTGCCAGCAGCCCTGAGACTCTTGGAGGTGGGCAGTTCTTC. It yields the protein CASSPETLGGGQFF.

This clone was observed at least ten times. This CDR3 is also generated by other DNA sequences in the sample. The chain combines TRBV5-1 with TRBJ2-5; D may be TRBD1 (5 bases). Looked up from germline, CDR1 is SGHRS and CDR2 is YFSETQ. The CDR3 is 13 residues long. V lost 4 bases, J lost 4 bases, and 11 bases lay in between. The CDR3 spells CASSSDSLETQYF. In nucleotides, the CDR3 is TGCGCCAGCAGCAGTGACAGTTTAGAGACCCAGTACTTC.

V and J are TRBV11-2 and TRBJ1-2; D call uncertain. Trimming shortened V by 0 bases and J by 4 bases, and 9 bases separated the two germline ends. The CDR3 is 14 amino acids. CDR1 is SGHAT, CDR2 FQNNGV, per germline. The chain's CDR3 is CASSLERVSYGYTF. CDR3 coding DNA: TGTGCCAGCAGCTTAGAAAGGGTTTCCTATGGCTACACCTTC.

Many counts were recorded for this clone. The V call is TRBV20-1, the J call TRBJ2-3, with 8 bases matching TRBD2. The CDR3 loop spans 15 amino acids. V was clipped by 5 bases and J by 4 bases; unmatched bases: 11. CDR1 is DFQATT and CDR2 is SNEGSKA in the germline V gene (reference sequence). In DNA form, the CDR3 reads TGCAGTGCTTCCGTTGTTAGCGGGATTGCAGATACGCAGTATTTT. It is translated as CSASVVSGIADTQYF.

Comments on this clone: The conserved phenylalanine or tryptophan is not found at the CDR3 terminus, so this likely reflects a read error. The V and J genes are TRBV7-8 and TRBJ2-6, with D possibly called TRBD1 or TRBD2 (5 bases each). CDR1 is SGHVS, CDR2 FQNEAQ, per germline. CDR3 length equals 16 residues. Trimming removed 1 base from V and 4 bases from J, with 11 bases in between. CDR3 in amino acids: CASSLDQGAGANVLTS. Written as DNA, the CDR3 is TGTGCCAGCAGCTTAGACCAGGGAGCCGGGGCCAACGTCCTGACTTCC.

J is TRBJ1-4 and V is TRBV7-2; D is perhaps TRBD1 (6 bases). The CDR3 runs 16 residues. Germline loops: CDR1 SGHTA, CDR2 FQGNSA. V lost 5 bases and J 3 bases, leaving 16 bases between the germline ends. CDR3 amino acids: CASSQDNYRANEKLFF. CDR3 DNA: TGTGCCAGCAGCCAAGATAACTACAGGGCTAATGAAAAACTGTTTTTT.

The chain links TRBV4-1 to TRBJ1-4, with D perhaps matching TRBD1 (6 bases). The V and J ends lost 0 bases and 7 bases respectively, with 15 bases between them. There are 16 residues in the CDR3. The germline gives CDR1 MGHRA, CDR2 YSYEKL. The CDR3 loop is CASSQDYTGRGEKLFF. Here the CDR3 DNA reads TGCGCCAGCAGCCAAGATTATACAGGGCGGGGTGAAAAACTGTTTTTT.

To note about this clone: The sample carries other DNA sequences with the same CDR3. The chain combines TRBV30 with TRBJ2-2; 11 bases match TRBD2. The length of the CDR3 is 14 residues. Germline V gives CDR1 GTSNPN, CDR2 SVGIG (reference sequence). The V and J ends lost 4 bases and 7 bases, in that order; junction bases with no gene match: 5. The CDR3 nucleotides read TGTGCCTGGAATGCCGGGACTAGCGGCGGGGAGCTGTTTTTT. Protein sequence: CAWNAGTSGGELFF.

On this clone itself: Relative to the germline gene, one junction end is altered; a read error may explain this. This chain links TRBV5-1 with TRBJ2-7; no firm D call. Germline V lookup: CDR1 SGHRS, CDR2 YFSETQ. The CDR3 spans 13 residues. The chain's CDR3 is CASRLAGNYEQYF. CDR3 coding DNA: TGCGCAAGCAGATTGGCAGGAAACTACGAGCAGTACTTC.

Comment on this clone: The conserved final phenylalanine or tryptophan is absent from the CDR3, which likely points to a read error. The V and J genes are TRBV5-1 and TRBJ2-5; 8 bases map to TRBD2. CDR3 size: 14 residues. Germline CDR1 reads SGHRS; CDR2 reads YFSETQ. CDR3 nucleotides: TGCGTCAGCAGCTTGGATCTAGCGGGAGAGACCCAGTACTTA. Protein: CVSSLDLAGETQYL.

This clone appeared many times. This may be a read error: a much more frequent sequence differs by one nucleotide. V is TRBV7-8 and J is TRBJ2-7, with D possibly matching TRBD1 (6 bases). The germline V gene encodes CDR1 SGHVS and CDR2 FQNEAQ. The CDR3 loop spans 13 amino acids. In DNA, the CDR3 is TGTGCCGGCAGCCCCGGACAGAACTACGAGCAGTACTTC. Translation gives CAGSPGQNYEQYF.

This clone has ten or more counts. This chain joins TRBV27 and TRBJ2-2; D gene ambiguous. Trimming left V 3 bases short and J 4 bases short, with 9 bases between. Germline lookup yields CDR1 MNHEY and CDR2 SMNVEV (reference sequence). The CDR3 length is 14 residues. CDR3 sequence reads: CASSLSGRTGELFF. In nucleotides, the CDR3 is TGTGCCAGCAGTTTGAGTGGACGCACCGGGGAGCTGTTTTTT.

There are a few counts of this clone. Here the CDR3 reads CASSPPRTGVNEQYF. DNA for the CDR3: TGTGCCAGCAGCCCCCCCCGGACAGGGGTCAACGAGCAGTACTTC. This chain connects TRBV28 to TRBJ2-7, with TRBD1 matching 9 bases. V lost 6 bases, J lost 5 bases, and 11 bases stayed unmatched. The germline V gene encodes CDR1 MDHEN and CDR2 SYDVKM. The CDR3 has 15 residues.

V usage is TRBV5-6 and J usage is TRBJ2-7, with D possibly matching TRBD1 (5 bases). Trimming took off 4 bases at V and 2 bases at J, with 13 bases between the two ends. The CDR3 contains 14 residues. In germline, CDR1 is SGHDT, CDR2 YYEEEE. CDR3 residues: CASSPPAGPYEQYF. CDR3 DNA: TGTGCCAGCAGCCCGCCGGCAGGGCCCTACGAGCAGTACTTC.

This chain links TRBV19 with TRBJ1-2; D is unresolved. The V gene's germline CDR1 is LNHDA and CDR2 SQIVND (reference sequence). The V end lost 3 bases, the J end lost 0 bases, and 14 bases lay between the germline ends. This CDR3 has 16 residues. The CDR3 DNA is TGTGCCAGTAGTATGAAACGGCGGATGACTAACTATGGCTACACCTTC. Translated: CASSMKRRMTNYGYTF.

This clone has only a few counts. The rearrangement joins TRBV7-9 to TRBJ2-7; TRBD2 agrees at 7 bases. Germline assignment: CDR1 SEHNR and CDR2 FQNEAQ (reference sequence). The CDR3 runs 15 residues. Trimming took 5 bases from V and 0 from J; bases not matched to a gene: 7. The CDR3 loop reads CASSAGDYLSYEQYF. The CDR3, as DNA: TGTGCCAGCAGCGCCGGGGACTACCTCTCCTACGAGCAGTACTTC.

This chain uses TRBV6-2 or TRBV6-3 with TRBJ1-2; no reliable D call. The CDR3 runs 12 residues. Per germline, CDR1 MNHEY and CDR2 SVGEGT. Trimming cost V 7 bases and J 9 bases, with 15 bases left between them. Written as DNA, the CDR3 is TGTGCCAGCAAAGATGGCGTGTATTGCTACACCTTC. Its protein is CASKDGVYCYTF.